One sample yielded the 13 T cell receptor beta chains listed below, sequenced in a study of blood T cells in healthy people across ages (dated by TCRdb to 2015 to 2017). The library relied on 5' RACE. The listed sequencing device is Illumina HiSeq 2500. A second PCR of about 6 to 11 cycles was performed with a sample-barcoded 5' primer and a J-beta primer mix. The public reads were reprocessed in TCRdb via fastp at Q25 and MiXCR, keeping in-frame beta chains. Rows merge per CDR3 protein into single entries with the most common DNA and genes. This sample holds some 920,000 distinct CDR3 sequences; just over 50% were observed only once. Over 20% of the sample is in the top ten clones. Material for sequencing was blood. Every receptor here comes from a woman aged 55-70 years in good health.

The gene calls are TRBV29-1 and TRBJ2-5; 12 bases line up with TRBD2. The J call may be wrong; the DNA end is better matched by TRBJ2-7. There are 12 residues in the CDR3. Looked up from germline, CDR1 is SQVTM and CDR2 is ANQGSEA. The CDR3 bases are TGCAGCGTTCGGACTAGCGGGAACGAGCAGTACTTC. Its translation is CSVRTSGNEQYF.

This clonotype was counted a few times. This chain uses TRBV30 with TRBJ2-4, with unresolved D. CDR3 length equals 15 residues. The germline CDR1 and CDR2 sequences are GTSNPN and SVGIG (reference sequence). With 0 bases removed from V and 0 bases from J, the gap between germline ends came to 9 bases. CDR3 sequence: CAWSVKGPAKNIQYF. CDR3 DNA: TGTGCCTGGAGTGTAAAGGGTCCAGCCAAAAACATTCAGTACTTC.

This clonotype has only a few counts. The chain uses TRBV12-3 or TRBV12-4 and TRBJ2-1, with D perhaps TRBD1 (5 bases). Trimming took 10 bases from V and 7 from J, leaving 17 bases between them. The CDR3 is 13 residues long. CDR3 sequence: CATRVGLENEQFF. DNA for the CDR3: TGTGCCACCAGGGTAGGTCTTGAGAATGAGCAGTTCTTC.

The chain is built from TRBV6-1 and TRBJ1-4, with a possible D match to TRBD1 (6 bases). The CDR3 has 14 residues. Germline V gene sequence: CDR1 MNHNS, CDR2 SASEGT. Trimming stripped 8 bases from V and 4 bases from J, with 14 bases between. The CDR3 loop reads CASVRTANNEKLFF. The CDR3 nucleotides are TGTGCCAGCGTAAGGACAGCGAATAATGAAAAACTGTTTTTT.

The chain combines TRBV20-1 with TRBJ2-1; 7 bases match TRBD2. This CDR3 is built from 14 residues. Germline CDR1 is DFQATT and CDR2 is SNEGSKA (reference sequence). The V segment lost 6 bases and the J segment 10 bases; nucleotides outside the gene matches: 15. The CDR3 sequence is CSAREGGAILEQFF. CDR3 nucleotides: TGCAGTGCGAGGGAGGGAGGGGCCATACTCGAGCAGTTCTTC.

Comments on this clonotype: At one of its ends the junction is not consistent with the germline gene, which may arise from a read error. The V and J genes are TRBV29-1 and TRBJ2-5; 11 bases match TRBD1. Germline assignment: CDR1 SQVTM and CDR2 ANQGSEA. The CDR3 runs 12 residues. The CDR3 DNA sequence: TGCAGCGTTGAACAAGGAGGGACAGGGGGACACTTC. Amino acids: CSVEQGGTGGHF. Variable domain in full (rest from reference TRBV29-1 and TRBJ2-5): SAVISQKPSRDICQRGTSLTIQCQVDSQVTMMFWYRQQPGQSLTLIATANQGSEATYESGFVIDKFPISRPNLTFSTLTVSNMSPEDSSIYLCSVEQGGTGGHFGPGTRLLVL.

For this clonotype: Just one base apart from a much larger clone, this may be a read error. The chain has TRBV29-1 and TRBJ2-1; D might be TRBD2 (5 bases). Germline V CDR1 and CDR2: SQVTM, ANQGSEA. V was trimmed by 3 bases and J by 13 bases, leaving 16 bases between them. CDR3 length equals 12 residues. CDR3: CSVDGVGETQFF. CDR3 nucleotides: TGCAGCGTTGATGGGGTGGGAGAGACCCAGTTCTTC.

Points on this clonotype: This clone may be a read error of a much larger clone one base away. The chain carries TRBV28 and TRBJ2-1; 8 bases match TRBD2. Germline V gene sequence: CDR1 MDHEN, CDR2 SYDVKM. This CDR3 contains 14 residues. V was clipped by 4 bases and J by 7 bases; unmatched bases: 6. CDR3: CASSWGLGPNEQFF. The DNA of the CDR3 is TGTGCCAGCAGTTGGGGACTAGGGCCAAATGAGCAGTTCTTC.

The chain joins TRBV27 to TRBJ2-4, with a possible D match to TRBD1 (5 bases). The end of the DNA is better explained by TRBJ2-7, so the J call may be wrong. The CDR3 runs 14 residues. Germline V gives CDR1 MNHEY, CDR2 SMNVEV (reference sequence). The CDR3 DNA reads as TGTGCCAGCAGTTTAGTTCCAGGGTCGAGCGAGCAGTACTTC. Its protein is CASSLVPGSSEQYF.

This sequence joins TRBV29-1 and TRBJ2-2, with TRBD1 identical over 9 bases. This CDR3 is built from 16 residues. Germline V CDR1 and CDR2: SQVTM, ANQGSEA. With 6 bases clipped from V and 4 bases from J, the junction kept 12 bases outside the gene matches. CDR3 protein: CSVTGQGGYGTGELFF. CDR3 sequence (DNA): TGCAGCGTCACGGGACAGGGAGGTTATGGCACCGGGGAGCTGTTTTTT.

The chain couples TRBV7-9 to TRBJ1-4; D gene uncertain. This CDR3 has 11 amino acids. Germline V lookup: CDR1 SEHNR, CDR2 FQNEAQ (reference sequence). V lost 7 bases and J lost 12, with 12 bases in between. This CDR3 is CASTSVEELFF. Written as DNA, the CDR3 is TGTGCCAGCACCTCAGTAGAGGAACTGTTTTTT.

This chain uses TRBV4-1 with TRBJ2-3, with D unclear. CDR3 size: 14 residues. V was cut by 1 base and J by 4 bases, with 9 bases left in between. Germline lookup yields CDR1 MGHRA and CDR2 YSYEKL. CDR3 nucleotide sequence: TGCGCCAGCAGCCAAGCCCGATCTCCAGATACGCAGTATTTT. Encoded protein: CASSQARSPDTQYF.

The CDR3 nucleotides are TGTGCCAGCAGTGCCCTGAGGGGGGCCATAGAGACCCAGTACTTC. Its translation: CASSALRGAIETQYF. The chain recombines TRBV2 with TRBJ2-5; D possibly uses TRBD1 or TRBD2 (6 bases each). V was clipped by 4 bases and J by 4 bases, with 16 bases between them. The CDR3 has 15 amino acids. Germline CDR1 SNHLY, CDR2 FYNNEI.